Below, 18 T cell receptor beta chains from the same sample are listed, as sequenced in a study of T cell responses to AZD1222 COVID-19 vaccine (dated by TCRdb to the early 2020s). The library was produced with the immunoSEQ multiplex PCR assay. In its TCRdb copy, this immuneACCESS table keeps in-frame sequences only and misses some clones. Where compared with another copy, unresolved V genes explain less than half of these, and the others have no known cause. This sample is represented by 90,000 to 150,000 clones; 75% to 90% of them were singletons. The top ten hold approximately 2.5% of the sample. In the paper's terms, the time point label means: about 28 days (+/-7) after the second vaccine dose. The material sequenced was peripheral blood, taken 28 days after the second AZD1222 dose. All receptors come from an adult who received the AZD1222 COVID-19 vaccine.

This clone was seen only a few times. The V call is TRBV21-1, the J call TRBJ2-7; TRBD1 is taken as the D call from the table, unchecked against the DNA. TRBV21-1 is designated a pseudogene. The CDR3 totals 12 residues. The chain's CDR3 is CASIQGNYEQYF. In nucleotides, the CDR3 is TGTGCCAGCATTCAGGGAAACTACGAGCAGTACTTC.

V gene TRBV10-3 combines with J gene TRBJ1-2; 8 bases agree with TRBD1. CDR3 size: 13 residues. J was trimmed by 8 bases and V by 4 bases; bases with no gene match: 6. Per germline, CDR1 ENHRY and CDR2 SYGVKD. This CDR3 reads CAISVQGARGYTF. In DNA form, the CDR3 reads TGTGCCATCAGTGTCCAGGGGGCGCGCGGCTACACCTTC.

V usage is TRBV27 and J usage is TRBJ2-2; D not resolved. Germline CDR1 is MNHEY and CDR2 is SMNVEV (reference sequence). V lost 5 bases, J lost 4 bases, and 11 bases lay in between. This CDR3 region has 14 residues. CDR3 bases: TGTGCCAGCAGTCCAACGCCGACCACCGGGGAGCTGTTTTTT. It codes for CASSPTPTTGELFF.

V and J are TRBV3-1 (or the pseudogene TRBV3-2) and TRBJ1-5; D is unclear. This CDR3 spans 14 amino acids. The germline gives CDR1 LGHDT, CDR2 YNNKEL (reference sequence). Trimming left V 2 bases short and J 4 bases short, with 9 bases between. This CDR3 is CASSQTGGNQPQHF. The CDR3 bases are TGTGCCAGCAGCCAAACCGGAGGAAATCAGCCCCAGCATTTT.

This chain uses TRBV5-1 with TRBJ2-5, with 7 bases lining up with TRBD2. The length of the CDR3 is 16 residues. Germline V gene lookup returns CDR1 SGHRS and CDR2 YFSETQ. V gave up 2 bases and J gave up 2 bases; unmatched junction bases: 9. DNA for the CDR3: TGCGCCAGCAGCTTAGTTGGCGGGGGACCTCAAGAGACCCAGTACTTC. Translating gives CASSLVGGGPQETQYF.

This clone was observed a single time. The gene calls are TRBV9 and TRBJ2-5, with 9 bases fitting TRBD1. Germline V CDR1 and CDR2: SGDLS, YYNGEE. J was trimmed by 5 bases and V by 1 base; bases with no gene match: 3. The CDR3 spans 14 residues. The CDR3 DNA follows: TGTGCCAGCAGCGTATGGACAGGGGAGGAGACCCAGTACTTC. Translation gives CASSVWTGEETQYF.

The CDR3 is CASSLDPRGNEQFF. The CDR3 DNA sequence: TGTGCCAGCAGTCTTGACCCCCGGGGCAATGAGCAGTTCTTC. This chain links TRBV6-5 with TRBJ2-1; possibly TRBD2 for D (5 bases). Germline V gene data show CDR1 as MNHEY and CDR2 as SVGAGI. Trimming removed 5 bases from V and 6 bases from J, with 14 bases in between. CDR3 length equals 14 residues.

The genes are TRBV5-1 and TRBJ2-7, with TRBD1 as a possible D gene (6 bases). This CDR3 contains 15 residues. V was pared by 4 bases and J by 1 base, with 15 bases between. The germline gives CDR1 SGHRS, CDR2 YFSETQ. The CDR3 DNA is TGCGCCAGCAGCCGCGGACAGCTGGGGTCCTACGAGCAGTACTTC. It translates to CASSRGQLGSYEQYF.

The chain links TRBV4-1 to TRBJ1-2; a weak D match, TRBD1 (6 bases). The CDR3 is 15 amino acids. V lost 1 base, J lost 5 bases, and 14 bases lay in between. Germline V lookup: CDR1 MGHRA, CDR2 YSYEKL. This chain's CDR3 is CASSQVGRGSYGYTF. Written as DNA, the CDR3 is TGCGCCAGCAGCCAAGTAGGGAGGGGGTCTTATGGCTACACCTTC.

V gene TRBV2 combines with J gene TRBJ2-7; perhaps TRBD1 as D (5 bases). V lost 6 bases and J 7 bases, leaving 10 bases between the germline ends. CDR1 is SNHLY and CDR2 is FYNNEI in the germline V gene. The CDR3 totals 11 residues. The CDR3 is CASRQGWEQYF. CDR3 nucleotides: TGTGCCAGCAGGCAGGGCTGGGAGCAGTACTTC.

This chain connects TRBV6-2 or TRBV6-3 to TRBJ1-2, with 7 bases lining up with TRBD1. Germline CDR1 and CDR2: MNHEY and SVGEGT. Trimming removed 2 bases from V and 0 bases from J; junction bases left unmatched: 0. There are 14 residues in the CDR3. CDR3 protein: CASSYGTANYGYTF. CDR3 sequence (DNA): TGTGCCAGCAGTTACGGGACAGCTAACTATGGCTACACCTTC.

The chain carries TRBV3-1 (or the pseudogene TRBV3-2) and TRBJ1-1; 8 bases are a match to TRBD1. J gave up 3 bases and V 1 base, and 4 bases lay outside the gene matches. Germline V gives CDR1 LGHDT, CDR2 YNNKEL (reference sequence). This CDR3 has 15 amino acids. The CDR3 DNA follows: TGTGCCAGCAGCCAAGGGGGCAGGGGGCACACTGAAGCTTTCTTT. It specifies CASSQGGRGHTEAFF.

The CDR3: CASSRDREETQYF. The CDR3 nucleotides are TGTGCCAGTAGTAGGGACAGAGAGGAGACCCAGTACTTC. The rearrangement joins TRBV19 to TRBJ2-5, with 7 bases that match TRBD1. V trimming: 4 bases; J trimming: 5 bases; junction bases outside the gene matches: 4. Germline V gene data show CDR1 as LNHDA and CDR2 as SQIVND (reference sequence). CDR3 length: 13 residues.

The CDR3 protein is CASSPYTDTQYF. For the CDR3, the DNA is TGTGCCAGCAGTCCCTACACAGATACGCAGTATTTT. The V gene is TRBV28, the J gene TRBJ2-3; D is ambiguous. Germline CDR1 and CDR2: MDHEN and SYDVKM. This CDR3 spans 12 amino acids. The V end was cut by 5 bases, the J end by 2 bases, with 5 bases between.

This sequence joins TRBV24-1 and TRBJ2-7; 8 positions match TRBD2. The V segment lost 7 bases and the J segment 7 bases; nucleotides outside the gene matches: 8. The length of the CDR3 is 13 residues. CDR1 and CDR2 from the germline V gene are KGHDR and SFDVKD. The CDR3: CATSGGETSEQYF. CDR3 nucleotide sequence: TGTGCCACCAGCGGGGGGGAGACCTCGGAGCAGTACTTC.

The CDR3, as DNA: TGCGCCAGCAGCCCCTTTTGGACAGCCATGAACACTGAAGCTTTCTTT. This translates into CASSPFWTAMNTEAFF. The V gene is TRBV5-1, the J gene TRBJ1-1; a possible D gene is TRBD1 (6 bases). The CDR3 loop spans 16 amino acids. V was shortened by 4 bases and J by 0 bases, with 16 bases between the two germline ends. CDR1 is SGHRS and CDR2 is YFSETQ in the germline V gene.

The chain is built from TRBV5-8 and TRBJ1-1; TRBD1 is a possible D gene (5 bases). This CDR3 comprises 13 residues. Trimming removed 2 bases from V and 1 base from J, with 6 bases in between. Germline lookup yields CDR1 SGHTS and CDR2 YDEGEE. CDR3 region: CASSFQGNTEAFF. For the CDR3, the DNA is TGTGCCAGCAGCTTTCAGGGGAACACTGAAGCTTTCTTT.

DNA of the CDR3: TGTGCCAGCAGCCCAGACTCGACTCGGGGCTACACCTTC. Translation gives CASSPDSTRGYTF. The V call is TRBV3-1 (or the pseudogene TRBV3-2), the J call TRBJ1-2, with D uncertain. The germline V gene encodes CDR1 LGHDT and CDR2 YNNKEL (reference sequence). CDR3 length: 13 residues. V was shortened by 4 bases and J by 8 bases, with 14 bases between the two germline ends.